The clone carrying this T cell receptor (beta chain) was detected many times. Antigen unknown. The time point was: sample taken at primary tumor resection. The data were obtained in a study of spatial heterogeneity in lung cancer. General study findings and limits: Tumor mutation counts were tracked by expanded intratumoral alpha and beta TCR counts. Ubiquitous and regional nonsynonymous mutation counts were tracked by ubiquitous and regional expanded TCR counts, respectively.

In TCRdb, the 5' RACE reads were re-called with MiXCR into one record per CDR3 protein. The profile shows several thousand distinct CDR3 sequences, roughly 13% of them singletons. This CDR3 spans 17 amino acids. Germline CDR1 and CDR2: SGHTS and YDEGEE. V was shortened by 4 bases and J by 2 bases, with 19 bases between the two germline ends. The chain is built from TRBV5-8 and TRBJ2-4; D is perhaps TRBD1 (5 bases). This clonotype was sampled from a male donor with early-stage non-small cell lung cancer. Here the sequenced sample was lung tumor tissue, taken at surgery. Here the CDR3 DNA reads TGTGCCAGCAGCAAACTCAACCTAGGGGTAACCAAAAACATTCAGTACTTC. This codes for CASSKLNLGVTKNIQYF. Full variable domain (rest looked up from reference TRBV5-8 and TRBJ2-4): EAGVTQSPTHLIKTRGQQATLRCSPISGHTSVYWYQQALGLGLQFLLWYDEGEERNRGNFPPRFSGRQFPNYSSELNVNALELEDSALYLCASSKLNLGVTKNIQYFGAGTRLSVL.